This T cell receptor beta chain was captured in a study of radiotherapy plus CTLA-4 blockade in lung cancer. Study context: Objective responses arose in approximately 17% of patients, and approximately 30% experienced disease control.

The germline V and J ends were trimmed by 4 bases and 0 bases, with 16 bases remaining between them. The length of the CDR3 is 18 residues. Germline V CDR1 and CDR2: LNHDA, SQIVND (reference sequence). Data came from immunoSEQ multiplex PCR; TCRdb stores just in-frame clones and leaves some out. The sample consists of tens of thousands of clones, over 75% of them appearing once. This sequence originates from a human donor with non-small cell lung cancer that progressed on radiotherapy plus ipilimumab. V gene TRBV19 combines with J gene TRBJ1-6; tentative D call: TRBD1 (5 bases). Specimen: peripheral blood, collected from a patient treated with radiotherapy plus ipilimumab. CDR3 DNA: TGTGCCAGTAGTACCTTGAACAGGCTAGTCTCCTATAATTCACCCCTCCACTTT. It encodes CASSTLNRLVSYNSPLHF.